What follows describes a single T cell receptor (beta chain). Mismatch with germline at one junction end may stem from a read error. Only in-frame clones appear in the TCRdb table, and some are missing; sequencing was by immunoSEQ multiplex PCR. The sample yields about 94,000 clones, approximately 90% seen once. This sample was taken from a study of control samples from healthy donors and cancer patients. The V gene's germline CDR1 is SGHRS and CDR2 YFSETQ. The length of the CDR3 is 14 residues. The chain links TRBV5-1 to TRBJ2-7, with 9 positions matching TRBD1. The material sequenced was blood. The TCR sequence derives from a woman between 18 and 29 years old in good health. The CDR3 region has the DNA TGCGTCAGCAGCTTTTTACAGGGGGCGAACGAGCAGTACTTC. It yields the protein CVSSFLQGANEQYF. The full variable domain, with the rest looked up from reference TRBV5-1 and TRBJ2-7, is KAGVTQTPRYLIKTRGQQVTLSCSPISGHRSVSWYQQTPGQGLQFLFEYFSETQRNKGNFPGRFSGRQFSNSRSEMNVSTLELGDSALYLCVSSFLQGANEQYFGPGTRLTVT.